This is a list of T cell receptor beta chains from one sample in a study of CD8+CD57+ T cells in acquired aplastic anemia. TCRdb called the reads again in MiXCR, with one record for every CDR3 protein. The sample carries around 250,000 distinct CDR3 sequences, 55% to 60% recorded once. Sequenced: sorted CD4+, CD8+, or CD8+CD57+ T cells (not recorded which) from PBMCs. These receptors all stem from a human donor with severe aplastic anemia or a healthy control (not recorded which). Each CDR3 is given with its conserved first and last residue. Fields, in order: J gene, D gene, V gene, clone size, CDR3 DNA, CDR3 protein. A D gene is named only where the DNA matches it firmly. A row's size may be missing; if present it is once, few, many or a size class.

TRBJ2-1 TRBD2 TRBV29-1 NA TGCAGCGTTAAGAGCGGGGGGACGACAACCTACAATGAGCAGTTCTTC CSVKSGGTTTYNEQFF
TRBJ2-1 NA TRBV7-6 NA TGTGCCAGCAGCTTTGAGGATGAGCAGTTCTTC CASSFEDEQFF
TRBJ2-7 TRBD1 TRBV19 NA TGTGCCAGTAGTGACAGGGCCTTGTACGAGCAGTACTTC CASSDRALYEQYF
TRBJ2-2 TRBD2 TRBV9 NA TGTGCCAGCAGCGCTCCGGTAGGGACTAGCGGGGGGCTGTTTTTT CASSAPVGTSGGLFF
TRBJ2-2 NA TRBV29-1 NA TGCAGCGTTGAAGTAAGCGTGGGAGGGACAGGACCCACCGGGGAGCTGTTTTTT CSVEVSVGGTGPTGELFF
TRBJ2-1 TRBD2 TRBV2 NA TGTGCCAGCAGCGCCTTAGCGGGGGCCTACAATGAGCAGTTCTTC CASSALAGAYNEQFF
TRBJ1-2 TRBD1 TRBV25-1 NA TGTGCCAGCAGTGCCAGGGGACAGGGCTATGGCTACACCTTC CASSARGQGYGYTF
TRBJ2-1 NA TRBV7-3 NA TGTGCCAGCAGCGCAGATCCAGTAAGTGAGCAGTTCTTC CASSADPVSEQFF
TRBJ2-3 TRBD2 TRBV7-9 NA TGTGCCAGCAGCTCCGGTGCGGGGGGGCTTGGGACAGATACGCAGTATTTT CASSSGAGGLGTDTQYF
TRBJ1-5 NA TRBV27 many TGTGCCAGCAGTTGCCCCCTTAATCAGCCCCAGCATTTT CASSCPLNQPQHF
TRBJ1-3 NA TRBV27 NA TGTGCCAGCAGTCTAGTGGGTCCGGGGACTGGAAACACCATATATTTT CASSLVGPGTGNTIYF
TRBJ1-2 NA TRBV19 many TGTGCCAGTACCTCGCCCAACTATGGCTACACCTTC CASTSPNYGYTF
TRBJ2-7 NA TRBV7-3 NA TGTGCCAGCAGCTTACCTGGGCCGGGGGACCCCTACGAGCAGTACTTC CASSLPGPGDPYEQYF
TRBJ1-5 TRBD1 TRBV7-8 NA TGTGCCAGCAGCCCCCTGGACAGGGGAAATCAGCCCCAGCATTTT CASSPLDRGNQPQHF
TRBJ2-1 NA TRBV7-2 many TGTGCCAGCAGCTTAAATCTAGCCCAGGGTGATGAGCAGTTCTTC CASSLNLAQGDEQFF
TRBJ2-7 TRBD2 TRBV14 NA TGTGCCAGCAGCCAAGAGGCGCGGGGGGCCGAGCAGTACTTC CASSQEARGAEQYF
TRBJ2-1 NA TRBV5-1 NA TGCGCCAGCAGCATTGACGTGGGGGCTGGGGGGAACACTGAGCAGTTCTTC CASSIDVGAGGNTEQFF
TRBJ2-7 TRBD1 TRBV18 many TGTGCCAGCTCGGAGACAGGGGGCGCATCCTACGAGCAGTACTTC CASSETGGASYEQYF
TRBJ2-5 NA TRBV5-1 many TGCGCCAGCAGCACAGGGTACCAAGAGACCCAGTACTTC CASSTGYQETQYF
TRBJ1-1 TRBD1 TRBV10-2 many TGCGCCAGCAGTCCCGGGACAGTGACTGAAGCTTTCTTT CASSPGTVTEAFF
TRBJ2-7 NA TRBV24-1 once TGCGTTAGGACAGTGCTGAACGAGCAGTACTTC CVRTVLNEQYF
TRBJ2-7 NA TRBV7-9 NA TGTGCCAGCAGCTTATCGGTCGGGAACTACGAGCAATACTTC CASSLSVGNYEQYF
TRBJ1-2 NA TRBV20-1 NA TGCAGTGCTATAGCGGGGGGGCTGAGTGGCTACACCTTC CSAIAGGLSGYTF
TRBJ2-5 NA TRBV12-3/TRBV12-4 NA TGTGCCAGCATCAAGACCGGGGTGGAGACCCAGTACTTC CASIKTGVETQYF
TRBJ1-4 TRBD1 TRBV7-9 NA TGTGCCAGCAGCTTTGGGACAGGGAATGAAAAACTGTTTTTT CASSFGTGNEKLFF
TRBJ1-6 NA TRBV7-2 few TGTGCCAGCAGCCCGGGGGTAGCGAATTCACCCCTCCACTTT CASSPGVANSPLHF
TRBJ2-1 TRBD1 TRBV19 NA TGTGCCAGTAGCCAAGGACAGGGATCGATCTACAATGAGCAGTTCTTC CASSQGQGSIYNEQFF
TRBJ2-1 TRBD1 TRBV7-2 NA TGTGCCAGCAGCCACGCGGACAGGGGGACGCACAATGAGCAGTTCTTC CASSHADRGTHNEQFF
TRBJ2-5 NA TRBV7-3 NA TGTGCTAGCAGCGTACTATTCGGAGAGACCCATTACTTC CASSVLFGETHYF
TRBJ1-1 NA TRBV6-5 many TGTGCCAGCAGTTACACATCCCGGGACCCTGAAGCTTTCTTT CASSYTSRDPEAFF
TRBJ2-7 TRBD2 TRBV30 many TGTGCCTGGAGTGAGGTTTTGCGGGGGGGCCGGCACGAGCAGTACTTC CAWSEVLRGGRHEQYF
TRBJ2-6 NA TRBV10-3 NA TGTGCCGGAGGGGGGACTGGGGCCAACGTCCTGACTTTC CAGGGTGANVLTF
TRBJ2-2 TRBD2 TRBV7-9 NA TGTGCCAGCAGCTTAGGCTTACGGGGACTATCGAACACCGGGGAGCTGTTTTTT CASSLGLRGLSNTGELFF
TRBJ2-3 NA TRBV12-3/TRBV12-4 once TGTGCCAGCAGTTTAGACAGCCTACGCACAGATACGCAGTATTTT CASSLDSLRTDTQYF
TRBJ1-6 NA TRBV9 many TGTGCCAGCAGCGTAGCAGGGGACTACTATAATTCACCCCTCCACTTT CASSVAGDYYNSPLHF
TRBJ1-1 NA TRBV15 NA TGTGCCACCAGCAGAGATCGTGAAGGCCCCCTGGTCTCTGCTTTCTTT CATSRDREGPLVSAFF
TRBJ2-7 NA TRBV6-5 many TGTGCCAGCAGTAGGTTGTACGAGCAGTACTTC CASSRLYEQYF
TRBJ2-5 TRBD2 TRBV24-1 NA TGTGCCACCAGTTTTCTACTAGCGGATCAAGAGACCCAGTACTTC CATSFLLADQETQYF
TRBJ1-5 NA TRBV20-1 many TGCAGTGCTAGCCGGACGGGCAGTGCTAATCAGCCCCAGCATTTT CSASRTGSANQPQHF
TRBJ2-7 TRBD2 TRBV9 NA TGTGCCGGCAGCATCGGGACTAGCGTCCACGAGCAGTACTTC CAGSIGTSVHEQYF
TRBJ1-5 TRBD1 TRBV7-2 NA TGTGCCAGCAGCCCGTCTCACAGGGGGCGTCAGCCCCAGCATTTT CASSPSHRGRQPQHF
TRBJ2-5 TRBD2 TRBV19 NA TGTGCCAGTAGTACAAGAGTGACTAGCGGGAGGCGAGGCGAGACCCAGTACTTC CASSTRVTSGRRGETQYF
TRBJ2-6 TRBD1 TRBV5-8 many TGTGCCAGCAGCAACGGACAGGGTTACTCTGGGGCCAACGTCCTGACTTTC CASSNGQGYSGANVLTF
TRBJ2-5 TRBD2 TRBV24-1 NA TGTGCCACCCGCCTGACTAGCGGGGGGGCCGGAGGAGAGACCCAGTACTTC CATRLTSGGAGGETQYF
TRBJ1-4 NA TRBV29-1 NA TGCAGCGTTGTGGACAGAGAAAAACTGTTTTTT CSVVDREKLFF
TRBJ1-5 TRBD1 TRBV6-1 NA TGTGCCAGCAGTTCCGGGACAGGGGGCAGTCAGCCCCAGCATTTT CASSSGTGGSQPQHF
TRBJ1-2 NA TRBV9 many TGTGCCAGCAGCGCAGCCGGGACGGGTTATGGCTACACCTTC CASSAAGTGYGYTF
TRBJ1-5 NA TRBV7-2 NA TGTGCCAGCAGCTTAGGTTCGGGACGGGGGGGACAGCCCCAGCATTTT CASSLGSGRGGQPQHF
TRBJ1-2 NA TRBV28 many TGTGCCAGCGGACGATCCGCGGGAAAAGGGGTCTATGGCTACACCTTC CASGRSAGKGVYGYTF
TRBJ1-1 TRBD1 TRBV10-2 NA TGCGCCAGCCGAAAAGGGGGGCAGGGGGATTCGGCTTTCTTT CASRKGGQGDSAFF
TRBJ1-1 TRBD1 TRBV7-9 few TGTGCCAGCAGCTCCAAACAGGGGGTTATCACTGAAGCTTTCTTT CASSSKQGVITEAFF
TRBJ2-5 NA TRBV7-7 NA TGTGCCAGCAGCTTCGGGTTGAACACCGGCAAGGGGGAGACCCAGTACTTC CASSFGLNTGKGETQYF
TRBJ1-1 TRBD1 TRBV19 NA TGTGCCAGTAGTAGGACAGGGGGAACTAAAGCTTTCTTT CASSRTGGTKAFF